These T cell receptor beta chains were read from a single sample in a study of blood T cell repertoires in COVID-19. Repertoires were generated with immunoSEQ multiplex PCR, while TCRdb's copy carries only in-frame clones and drops some. Among 200,000 to 250,000 clones listed, about 91% were seen once. Sequenced sample: PBMCs or T cells enriched from blood (not recorded which). The receptors here all came from a woman aged 50 to 65 with acute COVID-19. CDR3s include the opening cysteine and the closing phenylalanine or tryptophan.

v_gene	CDR3aa
TRBV4-1	CASSQASEQYF
TRBV11-2	CASSSWGAGGQYEQYF
TRBV5-1	CASSRAGGPVGQETQYF
TRBV18	CASSPGQGEAFF
TRBV5-4	CASRPGLAGTGELFF
TRBV19	CASSNSVALNEQFF
TRBV28	CASSFGDRRNTIYF
TRBV5-1	CASSLTGNSNQPQHF
TRBV19	CASSTGTGPSYEQYF
TRBV4-3	CASSQGTATTYEQFF
TRBV5-1	CASSGGTGWQETQYF
TRBV3-1/TRBV3-2	CASRQTGGYEKLFF
TRBV7-2	CASSSTGTRGGSTQYF
TRBV20-1	CSASSDTTYEQYF
TRBV4-1	CASSLDEGQAKNIQYF
TRBV6-5	CASSLKPNLVTEAFF
TRBV28	CASSMGQGAGEQYF
TRBV19	CASSPGLLTDTQYF
TRBV19	CASRGRSSGRAGNEQFF
TRBV6-1	CASSEASGSTYEQYF